The 32 T cell receptor beta chains below were found in one sample sequenced in a study of early T cells in non-severe SARS-CoV-2 infection. TCRdb recomputed calls from the 5' RACE reads with MiXCR, one row per CDR3 protein. The sample lists roughly 80,000 distinct CDR3 sequences, about 11% occurring once. Here the sequenced sample was whole blood, taken at baseline. The receptors shown here come from an adult who was a healthcare worker with PCR-confirmed SARS-CoV-2 infection or an uninfected control (not recorded which).

The chain carries TRBV19 and TRBJ1-5; 7 bases align to TRBD1. V trimming: 6 bases; J trimming: 3 bases; junction bases outside the gene matches: 5. Germline V gene lookup returns CDR1 LNHDA and CDR2 SQIVND (reference sequence). The CDR3 loop spans 14 amino acids. The CDR3 protein is CASRTGFFNQPQHF. The CDR3 DNA sequence: TGTGCCAGTAGGACAGGGTTTTTCAATCAGCCCCAGCATTTT.

This clonotype was detected only a few times. V and J are TRBV5-4 and TRBJ1-2; no clear D gene. The germline V and J ends were trimmed by 0 bases and 8 bases, with 8 bases remaining between them. This CDR3 contains 12 residues. Germline V gene sequence: CDR1 SGHNT, CDR2 YYREEE (reference sequence). CDR3 sequence reads: CASSLDQRGYTF. Written as DNA, the CDR3 is TGTGCCAGCAGCTTGGATCAGCGGGGCTACACCTTC.

This clonotype occurred a few times. This sequence joins TRBV2 and TRBJ2-1; 8 nucleotides align to TRBD2. The CDR3 loop spans 13 amino acids. Germline CDR1 is SNHLY and CDR2 is FYNNEI. V trimming: 6 bases; J trimming: 8 bases; junction bases outside the gene matches: 6. This chain's CDR3 is CASSGTRAHEQFF. DNA of the CDR3: TGTGCCAGCAGCGGGACTAGAGCCCATGAGCAGTTCTTC.

This clonotype appeared a few times. The chain uses TRBV7-9 and TRBJ1-1, with a weak D call TRBD1 (6 bases). CDR3 length: 15 residues. Germline V lookup: CDR1 SEHNR, CDR2 FQNEAQ (reference sequence). Trimming stripped 3 bases from V and 3 bases from J, with 14 bases between. The CDR3 DNA reads TGTGCCAGCAGCTTGGGTCAGGGGAGGGACACTGAAGCTTTCTTT. Encoded protein: CASSLGQGRDTEAFF. The full variable domain, rest sourced from reference TRBV7-9 and TRBJ1-1, is DTGVSQNPRHKITKRGQNVTFRCDPISEHNRLYWYRQTLGQGPEFLTYFQNEAQLEKSRLLSDRFSAERPKGSFSTLEIQRTEQGDSAMYLCASSLGQGRDTEAFFGQGTRLTVV.

This clonotype appeared a few times. The chain links TRBV12-3 or TRBV12-4 to TRBJ2-3; 8 bases fit TRBD2. V was clipped by 4 bases and J by 0 bases; unmatched bases: 9. This CDR3 is built from 17 residues. The CDR3 DNA is TGTGCCAGCAGTTATATGGGGAGCGGGGGAAGCACAGATACGCAGTATTTT. It translates to CASSYMGSGGSTDTQYF.

This clonotype was counted only a few times. The chain uses TRBV2 and TRBJ1-4; a weak D match, TRBD1 (5 bases). Germline values: CDR1 SNHLY, CDR2 FYNNEI. The CDR3 length is 14 residues. Trimming pared 7 bases from V and 8 bases from J, leaving 17 bases between. DNA of the CDR3: TGTGCCAGCACGTCGGGCAGGGTGGGCGAAAAACTGTTTTTT. The encoded protein is CASTSGRVGEKLFF.

The sample holds a few counts of this clonotype. The rearrangement uses TRBV20-1 and TRBJ2-3, with D uncertain. V lost 0 bases to trimming and J lost 6 bases, with 13 bases between them. Looked up from germline, CDR1 is DFQATT and CDR2 is SNEGSKA (reference sequence). The CDR3 runs 14 residues. The CDR3, as DNA: TGCAGTGCTAGAGATGAGGCTCTCAGGGATACGCAGTATTTT. It specifies CSARDEALRDTQYF.

Many counts were recorded for this clonotype. The rearrangement links TRBV7-6 to TRBJ2-7; possible D gene TRBD2, 5 bases. Trimming pared 3 bases from V and 6 bases from J, leaving 12 bases between. The CDR3 is made up of 13 amino acids. CDR1 is SGHVS, CDR2 FNYEAQ, per germline. CDR3 nucleotides: TGTGCCAGCAGCTTGGAGGCGGAATTCGAGCAGTACTTC. It encodes CASSLEAEFEQYF. Together with reference TRBV7-6 and TRBJ2-7, the CDR3 gives the full variable domain: GAGVSQSPRYKVTKRGQDVALRCDPISGHVSLYWYRQALGQGPEFLTYFNYEAQQDKSGLPNDRFSAERPEGSISTLTIQRTEQRDSAMYRCASSLEAEFEQYFGPGTRLTVT.

The rearrangement links TRBV11-1 to TRBJ2-3, with D unresolved. V was pared by 1 base and J by 7 bases, with 3 bases between. Germline assignment: CDR1 SGHAT and CDR2 FQDESV (reference sequence). CDR3 size: 11 residues. The CDR3 region is CASSLENTQYF. In DNA form, the CDR3 reads TGTGCCAGCAGCTTAGAGAATACGCAGTATTTT. The full variable domain, in which reference TRBV11-1 and TRBJ2-3 provide the parts outside the CDR3, is EAEVAQSPRYKITEKSQAVAFWCDPISGHATLYWYRQILGQGPELLVQFQDESVVDDSQLPKDRFSAERLKGVDSTLKIQPAELGDSAMYLCASSLENTQYFGPGTRLTVL.

This clonotype has a count of ten or more. The chain joins TRBV20-1 to TRBJ2-7; D is perhaps TRBD1 or TRBD2 (5 bases each). Trimming pared 1 base from V and 3 bases from J, leaving 10 bases between. The germline CDR1 and CDR2 sequences are DFQATT and SNEGSKA (reference sequence). The CDR3 runs to 13 residues. The CDR3 coding sequence is TGCAGTGCTAGAGGGGGACGGGACTACGAGCAGTACTTC. Translating gives CSARGGRDYEQYF.

This clonotype was seen only a few times. The chain employs TRBV28 and TRBJ2-7; 8 nucleotides match TRBD1. CDR1 is MDHEN, CDR2 SYDVKM, per germline. V lost 6 bases and J lost 7; bases outside the gene matches: 11. The CDR3 contains 14 residues. The chain's CDR3 is CASRSQGALGEQYF. The CDR3 DNA is TGTGCCAGCAGGTCCCAGGGGGCGCTGGGGGAGCAGTACTTC.

The V call is TRBV20-1, the J call TRBJ2-3; the D gene could be TRBD1 or TRBD2 (5 bases each). V lost 1 base to trimming and J lost 1 base, with 9 bases between them. Germline CDR1 reads DFQATT; CDR2 reads SNEGSKA (reference sequence). The CDR3 runs to 14 residues. The CDR3 is CSARVRGGTDTQYF. Here the CDR3 DNA reads TGCAGTGCTAGAGTCCGGGGCGGCACAGATACGCAGTATTTT.

This clonotype was seen at least ten times. The chain combines TRBV29-1 with TRBJ1-2, with D unclear. This CDR3 region has 12 residues. Germline lookup yields CDR1 SQVTM and CDR2 ANQGSEA. V was shortened by 7 bases and J by 4 bases, with 13 bases between the two germline ends. CDR3 in amino acids: CSAVENSYGYTF. In DNA form, the CDR3 reads TGCAGCGCCGTCGAAAACAGCTATGGCTACACCTTC.

This clonotype was observed at least ten times. The genes are TRBV20-1 and TRBJ1-1; D gene unclear. The germline gives CDR1 DFQATT, CDR2 SNEGSKA (reference sequence). The CDR3 has 11 residues. Trimming took off 4 bases at V and 4 bases at J, with 7 bases between the two ends. CDR3: CSAIWSTEAFF. DNA of the CDR3: TGCAGTGCTATCTGGAGCACTGAAGCTTTCTTT.

This clonotype has more than one count but fewer than ten. The chain recombines TRBV11-3 with TRBJ1-2, with TRBD1 identical over 9 bases. The CDR3 runs to 14 residues. J was trimmed by 8 bases and V by 5 bases; bases with no gene match: 9. Germline V CDR1 and CDR2: SGHNT, YENEEA. CDR3 sequence: CASSKDGTGRGYTF. In DNA form, the CDR3 reads TGTGCCAGCAGCAAGGACGGGACAGGGAGGGGCTACACCTTC.

This clonotype came up a few times. CDR3 DNA: TGTGCCAGCTCACCAGGGGTGGGGACGAATGAGCAGTTCTTC. Protein product: CASSPGVGTNEQFF. This chain links TRBV18 with TRBJ2-1; D could derive from TRBD1 or TRBD2 (5 bases each). The CDR3 is 14 residues long. From germline, CDR1 is KGHSH and CDR2 LQKENI. Trimming left V 2 bases short and J 7 bases short, with 12 bases between.

The V and J genes are TRBV20-1 and TRBJ1-4; weak D call: TRBD1 (6 bases). V was clipped by 5 bases and J by 6 bases, with 7 bases between them. Germline CDR1 is DFQATT and CDR2 is SNEGSKA (reference sequence). The CDR3 totals 11 residues. The DNA of the CDR3 is TGCAGTGCTGGGACACATGAAAAACTGTTTTTT. Protein: CSAGTHEKLFF.

In this sample, this clonotype turned up many times. V is TRBV6-5 and J is TRBJ2-7; TRBD2 might be the D (5 bases). The germline V and J ends were trimmed by 0 bases and 9 bases, with 12 bases remaining between them. The CDR3 extends over 13 amino acids. CDR1 is MNHEY, CDR2 SVGAGI, per germline. CDR3 residues: CASSYSPSAGQYF. CDR3 sequence (DNA): TGTGCCAGCAGTTACTCCCCCTCGGCGGGGCAGTACTTC.

The chain couples TRBV10-3 to TRBJ2-5; no reliable D call. Germline lookup yields CDR1 ENHRY and CDR2 SYGVKD. V was cut by 4 bases and J by 5 bases, with 14 bases left in between. This CDR3 comprises 14 residues. The DNA of the CDR3 is TGTGCCATCAGTGGTACAGTTAAGAGGGAGACCCAGTACTTC. It encodes CAISGTVKRETQYF.

The V call is TRBV2, the J call TRBJ2-2; weak D call: TRBD1 (5 bases). Between the trimmed V and J ends, which lost 4 bases and 4 bases, there was a span of 10 bases. Per the germline V gene, CDR1 is SNHLY and CDR2 is FYNNEI. The CDR3 spans 14 residues. As DNA, the CDR3 is TGTGCCAGCAGTGGGGGCAGGAGCACCGGGGAGCTGTTTTTT. It codes for CASSGGRSTGELFF.

This chain joins TRBV1 and TRBJ1-2. TRBV1 is a pseudogene segment. This CDR3 region has 8 residues. The CDR3 sequence is CTRGGYTF. CDR3 DNA: TGCACCAGAGGTGGCTACACCTTC.

A few counts support this clonotype. The rearrangement links TRBV27 to TRBJ2-2; unclear D gene. V lost 7 bases and J 2 bases, leaving 11 bases between the germline ends. The CDR3 covers 14 residues. The germline V gene encodes CDR1 MNHEY and CDR2 SMNVEV (reference sequence). The CDR3 DNA reads TGTGCCAGCATGACGCAGATTAACACCGGGGAGCTGTTTTTT. It encodes CASMTQINTGELFF.

This clonotype was picked up a small number of times. The chain uses TRBV21-1 and TRBJ1-5. TRBV21-1 is a pseudogene. This CDR3 spans 15 amino acids. The CDR3 loop is CASSKAPFSVQPQHF. In DNA form, the CDR3 reads TGTGCCAGCAGCAAAGCTCCATTCTCCGTTCAGCCCCAGCATTTT.

This clonotype was found many times. This sequence joins TRBV29-1 and TRBJ2-7, with a possible D match to TRBD1 (6 bases). From germline, CDR1 is SQVTM and CDR2 ANQGSEA. The length of the CDR3 is 14 residues. V was cut by 5 bases and J by 5 bases, with 19 bases left in between. CDR3 sequence (DNA): TGCAGCGTTTTGGGGGCTAGTATTCGCAACGAGCAGTACTTC. Translating gives CSVLGASIRNEQYF.

This clonotype was observed a handful of times. The gene calls are TRBV4-1 and TRBJ1-2; 8 bases are a match to TRBD1. CDR1 is MGHRA, CDR2 YSYEKL, per germline. Trimming took 0 bases from V and 3 from J; bases not matched to a gene: 3. The CDR3 covers 15 residues. The CDR3 DNA reads TGCGCCAGCAGCCAAGAGGACAGGGAATACTATGGCTACACCTTC. This encodes CASSQEDREYYGYTF.

A few counts support this clonotype. The CDR3 DNA reads as TGCAGCGTGTTACTTGGGGATACGCAGTATTTT. Translation: CSVLLGDTQYF. This chain links TRBV29-1 with TRBJ2-3; D unresolved. V was shortened by 6 bases and J by 6 bases, with 10 bases between the two germline ends. This CDR3 is 11 amino acids long. Germline CDR1 is SQVTM and CDR2 is ANQGSEA.

The chain combines TRBV24-1 with TRBJ2-2; D remains ambiguous. Deletions cut 3 bases from V and 4 bases from J, with 8 bases between. The CDR3 runs 14 residues. CDR1 is KGHDR and CDR2 is SFDVKD in the germline V gene. The CDR3 sequence is CATSDADSTGELFF. CDR3 nucleotide sequence: TGTGCCACCAGTGATGCAGACTCCACCGGGGAGCTGTTTTTT.

The chain employs TRBV6-4 and TRBJ2-3; perhaps TRBD2 as D (7 bases). The CDR3 loop spans 14 amino acids. Trimming took off 3 bases at V and 1 base at J, with 8 bases between the two ends. Germline values: CDR1 MRHNA, CDR2 SNTAGT. This chain's CDR3 is CASSEGGGTDTQYF. CDR3 DNA sequence: TGTGCCAGCAGTGAAGGGGGGGGCACAGATACGCAGTATTTT.

In this sample, this clonotype turned up a few times. The genes are TRBV29-1 and TRBJ2-7, with unresolved D. V lost 6 bases and J 1 base, leaving 7 bases between the germline ends. CDR3 length: 11 residues. Germline lookup yields CDR1 SQVTM and CDR2 ANQGSEA. In nucleotides, the CDR3 is TGCAGCGTCTTCTCGTCCTACGAGCAGTACTTC. Translated: CSVFSSYEQYF.

This clonotype came up many times. This chain connects TRBV5-1 to TRBJ2-7, with 8 bases lining up with TRBD2. With 4 bases clipped from V and 2 bases from J, the junction kept 8 bases outside the gene matches. The CDR3 loop spans 15 amino acids. From germline, CDR1 is SGHRS and CDR2 YFSETQ. The CDR3 region is CASSASGGLTYEQYF. Written as DNA, the CDR3 is TGCGCCAGCAGCGCGAGCGGGGGCCTGACCTACGAGCAGTACTTC.

The chain joins TRBV4-1 to TRBJ2-1; no clear D gene. CDR1 is MGHRA and CDR2 is YSYEKL in the germline V gene. Between the trimmed V and J ends, which lost 0 bases and 0 bases, there was a span of 15 bases. The CDR3 runs to 18 residues. The CDR3 reads CASSQEDLGMSSYNEQFF. Written as DNA, the CDR3 is TGCGCCAGCAGCCAAGAGGACCTTGGTATGAGCTCCTACAATGAGCAGTTCTTC.

At least ten counts were recorded for this clonotype. The J gene is TRBJ2-5, the V gene TRBV29-1; either TRBD1 or TRBD2 may supply D (6 bases each). V lost 4 bases and J lost 4, with 13 bases in between. The CDR3 loop spans 13 amino acids. Germline CDR1 reads SQVTM; CDR2 reads ANQGSEA. The CDR3 spells CSVGEGGRETQYF. The CDR3 DNA is TGCAGCGTTGGAGAGGGGGGTCGAGAGACCCAGTACTTC. Together with reference TRBV29-1 and TRBJ2-5, the CDR3 gives the full variable domain: SAVISQKPSRDICQRGTSLTIQCQVDSQVTMMFWYRQQPGQSLTLIATANQGSEATYESGFVIDKFPISRPNLTFSTLTVSNMSPEDSSIYLCSVGEGGRETQYFGPGTRLLVL.